The text below deals with one T cell receptor beta chain. This specimen belongs to a study of blood T cell repertoires in COVID-19. Across the whole study: Sample material is recorded as cDNA or gDNA derived from T cells, B-cell-depleted T cells, or PBMCs.

As processed by the authors: Amplification with reference gene primers provided the estimates of nucleated cell counts. Profiling relied on immunoSEQ multiplex PCR, and the TCRdb table lists in-frame clones only, not all of them. V and J calls and clone size follow that table, whereas D and trimming were derived from the DNA. This repertoire shows around 120,000 clones, under 80% found once; its top ten account for about 2.5%. V was pared by 6 bases and J by 6 bases, with 4 bases of the junction left unmatched. There are 13 residues in the CDR3. Germline lookup yields CDR1 MNHEY and CDR2 SVGAGI. This TCR was sampled from a man between 50 and 59 years old with acute or convalescent COVID-19. V is TRBV6-5 and J is TRBJ1-2, with 10 bases aligning to TRBD1. Sequenced: peripheral blood. CDR3 in amino acids: CASSPGQGNGYTF. In DNA form, the CDR3 reads TGTGCCAGCAGCCCGGGACAGGGGAATGGCTACACCTTC.